The T cell receptor beta chain under discussion was sequenced for a study of T cell responses to AZD1222 COVID-19 vaccine. The study's findings and limits: Two AZD1222 doses significantly raised spike-specific TCR breadth and depth over controls. Distributed over spike, vaccine-associated CD4 TCRs predominated at 160-218 and 743-854.

The assay was immunoSEQ multiplex PCR, and TCRdb's table has in-frame clones only and misses some. The data contain roughly 160,000 clones, about 90% of them singletons. This CDR3 contains 16 residues. Germline V gene data show CDR1 as SGHVS and CDR2 as FQNEAQ. V dropped 1 base and J dropped 0; count of bases not matched to a gene: 6. A word on this clone: Its specificity is not known.

Here the sequenced sample was peripheral blood, taken 28 days after the second AZD1222 dose. This TCR derives from an adult who received the AZD1222 COVID-19 vaccine. The chain links TRBV7-8 to TRBJ2-7; 7 nucleotides match TRBD2. This chain's CDR3 is CASSLVPRGSSYEQYF. The CDR3 nucleotides are TGTGCCAGCAGCTTAGTTCCGCGGGGGAGCTCCTACGAGCAGTACTTC.